Listed below are T cell receptor beta chains from one sample, sequenced in a study of blood T cell repertoires in COVID-19. TCRdb's copy holds only in-frame clones and misses some; the assay was immunoSEQ multiplex PCR. The table has about 150,000 clones, about 80% seen once. The sequenced sample consisted of peripheral blood. The source is a woman aged 55 to 70 with acute or convalescent COVID-19. CDR3s include the opening cysteine and the closing phenylalanine or tryptophan. The D gene is left open where the match is weak. Clone size is shown for a subset of rows, as once, few, many or a class of expanded clone.

TRBJ1-3 | . | . | TRBV25-1 | CASSSWSGFGDTIYF | TGTGCCAGCAGTAGTTGGTCGGGGTTTGGAGACACCATATATTTT
TRBJ1-1 | . | . | TRBV7-9 | CASSPPGRAAFF | TGTGCCAGCAGCCCGCCGGGCAGGGCAGCTTTCTTT
TRBJ1-1 | TRBD1 | . | TRBV6-2/TRBV6-3 | CASSGQGLAEAFF | TGTGCCAGCAGTGGACAGGGACTCGCTGAAGCTTTCTTT
TRBJ1-2 | . | . | TRBV18 | CASSPSPGNGYGYTF | TGTGCCAGCTCACCATCGCCAGGGAACGGCTATGGCTACACCTTC
TRBJ1-2 | TRBD1 | few | TRBV5-1 | CASSEDRPYGYTF | TGCGCCAGCAGCGAGGACAGGCCCTATGGCTACACCTTC
TRBJ1-5 | . | . | TRBV10-2 | CASRAGNQPQHF | TGCGCCAGCAGGGCAGGGAACCAGCCCCAGCATTTT
TRBJ2-1 | TRBD1 | . | TRBV6-5 | CASSYNRGEYNEQFF | TGTGCCAGCAGTTACAACAGGGGCGAGTACAATGAGCAGTTCTTC
TRBJ2-3 | TRBD2 | few | TRBV5-1 | CASNLGASGEDTQYF | TGCGCCAGCAATTTAGGGGCTAGCGGGGAAGATACGCAGTATTTT
TRBJ2-5 | TRBD2 | once | TRBV5-5 | CASSLGPSGGETQYF | TGTGCCAGCAGCTTGGGGCCTAGCGGGGGAGAGACCCAGTACTTC
TRBJ1-3 | . | . | TRBV27 | CASSSWGGNTIYF | TGTGCCAGCAGTTCGTGGGGGGGGAACACCATATATTTT
TRBJ1-5 | . | . | TRBV6-5 | CASNNRVQPQHF | TGTGCCAGCAACAACAGGGTTCAGCCCCAGCATTTT
TRBJ1-2 | . | . | TRBV28 | CASGNGGYGYTF | TGTGCCAGCGGTAACGGGGGCTATGGCTACACCTTC
TRBJ1-6 | . | . | TRBV27 | CASSIRGSNSPLHF | TGTGCCAGCTCTATAAGGGGGTCGAATTCACCCCTCCACTTT
TRBJ2-5 | TRBD2 | . | TRBV27 | CASSFPRGDQETQYF | TGTGCCAGCAGTTTCCCGCGGGGGGACCAAGAGACCCAGTACTTC
TRBJ2-5 | TRBD1 | . | TRBV18 | CASSPRDSRETQYF | TGTGCCAGCTCACCCAGGGACAGCAGAGAGACCCAGTACTTC
TRBJ2-7 | . | . | TRBV10-1 | CASSDGLGAYEQYF | TGCGCCAGCAGTGATGGTCTAGGGGCCTACGAGCAGTACTTC
TRBJ1-2 | TRBD1 | . | TRBV6-5 | CASNSGQGNYGYTF | TGTGCCAGCAATTCGGGACAGGGTAACTATGGCTACACCTTC
TRBJ1-1 | . | . | TRBV7-2 | CASSLRLKNTEAFF | TGTGCCAGCAGCTTGAGGTTGAAGAACACTGAAGCTTTCTTT
TRBJ1-5 | . | . | TRBV28 | CASSSPGGAQHF | TGTGCCAGCAGCTCCCCGGGAGGAGCCCAGCATTTT
TRBJ1-1 | . | . | TRBV5-4 | CASSPGLSNTEAFF | TGTGCCAGCAGCCCCGGACTATCGAACACTGAAGCTTTCTTT
TRBJ2-5 | . | . | TRBV7-8 | CASSWGLQETQYF | TGTGCCAGCAGCTGGGGACTGCAAGAGACCCAGTACTTC
TRBJ2-5 | TRBD1 | . | TRBV4-1 | CASSTGGRWRETQYF | TGCGCCAGCAGTACAGGGGGACGCTGGCGAGAGACCCAGTACTTC
TRBJ2-1 | . | . | TRBV11-2 | CASSPRGPNNEQFF | TGTGCCAGCAGCCCGCGGGGGCCAAACAATGAGCAGTTCTTC
TRBJ2-1 | . | . | TRBV10-1 | CASSEGSSYNEQFF | TGCGCCAGCAGTGAAGGGAGCTCCTACAATGAGCAGTTCTTC
TRBJ1-2 | TRBD1 | . | TRBV6-2/TRBV6-3 | CASSSRTGSYGYTF | TGTGCCAGCAGTTCCCGGACAGGGAGCTATGGCTACACCTTC
TRBJ1-2 | TRBD1 | . | TRBV4-1 | CASSPRGGQDLYGYTF | TGCGCCAGCAGCCCACGGGGAGGACAGGACCTCTATGGCTACACCTTC
TRBJ1-2 | . | . | TRBV5-6 | CASRPRGLGYGYTF | TGTGCCAGCAGGCCGCGGGGCCTTGGGTATGGCTACACCTTC
TRBJ2-5 | . | once | TRBV11-3 | CASSGGLAETQYF | TGTGCCAGCAGCGGTGGTCTAGCCGAGACCCAGTACTTC
TRBJ1-6 | . | . | TRBV4-2 | CASSQEVRSSYNSPLHF | TGTGCCAGCAGCCAAGAAGTCAGAAGCTCCTATAATTCACCCCTCCACTTT
TRBJ1-4 | TRBD1 | . | TRBV29-1 | CSVAAGGNEKLFF | TGCAGCGTTGCGGCAGGGGGGAATGAAAAACTGTTTTTT
TRBJ1-4 | . | . | TRBV25-1 | CASSEGYRATNEKLFF | TGTGCCAGCAGTGAAGGGTACAGGGCTACTAATGAAAAACTGTTTTTT
TRBJ1-2 | . | . | TRBV5-1 | CASSSAAGYGYTF | TGCGCCAGCAGCTCGGCAGCAGGGTATGGCTACACCTTC
TRBJ1-2 | . | . | TRBV20-1 | CSGNPRGYTF | TGCAGTGGGAATCCGAGGGGCTACACCTTC
TRBJ1-1 | TRBD1 | . | TRBV4-1 | CASSRYGTGNTEAFF | TGCGCCAGCAGCCGCTACGGGACAGGGAACACTGAAGCTTTCTTT
TRBJ2-5 | . | . | TRBV18 | CASSPGAGNTMETQYF | TGTGCCAGCTCACCAGGAGCAGGGAATACAATGGAGACCCAGTACTTC
TRBJ2-4 | . | . | TRBV5-6 | CASSLTSVDIQYF | TGTGCCAGCAGCTTGACTAGTGTCGACATTCAGTACTTC
TRBJ1-5 | . | . | TRBV10-1 | CASSEDSSRPQHF | TGCGCCAGCAGTGAGGACAGCTCGCGGCCCCAGCATTTT
TRBJ2-2 | TRBD2 | . | TRBV5-3 | CARSLLAANTGELFF | TGTGCCAGAAGCTTACTAGCGGCGAACACCGGGGAGCTGTTTTTT
TRBJ1-1 | . | . | TRBV11-1 | CASSFATTEAFF | TGTGCCAGCAGCTTCGCCACTACTGAAGCTTTCTTT
TRBJ1-4 | TRBD1 | . | TRBV19 | CASKGQVHEKLFF | TGTGCCAGTAAGGGACAGGTCCACGAAAAACTGTTTTTT
TRBJ2-7 | TRBD1 | . | TRBV18 | CASSPVPPDGTGGMYEQYF | TGTGCCAGCTCACCGGTTCCGCCCGACGGGACAGGGGGAATGTACGAGCAGTACTTC
TRBJ2-1 | . | . | TRBV6-6 | CASKDGDSYNEQFF | TGTGCCAGCAAGGACGGGGACTCCTACAATGAGCAGTTCTTC
TRBJ1-2 | . | . | TRBV3-1/TRBV3-2 | CASSQGQGKGYTF | TGTGCCAGCAGCCAAGGGCAGGGGAAGGGCTACACCTTC
TRBJ1-2 | TRBD1 | . | TRBV25-1 | CASRRQGGDYGYTF | TGTGCCAGCAGAAGACAGGGCGGAGACTATGGCTACACCTTC
TRBJ1-5 | . | few | TRBV5-1 | CASSPGGGDQPQHF | TGCGCCAGCAGCCCGGGGGGTGGGGATCAGCCCCAGCATTTT
TRBJ2-1 | . | . | TRBV27 | CASSLLGSPQGNEQFF | TGTGCCAGCAGTTTATTGGGGTCCCCACAGGGAAATGAGCAGTTCTTC
TRBJ2-5 | . | . | TRBV5-1 | CASSLPAGNQETQYF | TGCGCCAGCAGCTTGCCCGCGGGAAACCAAGAGACCCAGTACTTC
TRBJ1-2 | TRBD1 | few | TRBV7-3 | CASSEDRVYGYTF | TGTGCCAGCAGCGAGGACAGGGTCTATGGCTACACCTTC
TRBJ2-3 | . | . | TRBV10-2 | CASSESYLTSDTQYF | TGCGCCAGCAGTGAGAGCTACCTAACCTCGGATACGCAGTATTTT